The present TCR beta chain was sequenced within a study of cytomegalovirus exposure and HLA in healthy donors. Study-wide background: Of some 410 genotyped donors, roughly 81% grouped in the Caucasian-associated ancestry cluster. General observations from the study: Based on reports, TCR beta sequences accurately predicted HLA-A and HLA-B alleles for most subjects. V- and J-gene trimming in TCR beta was tied to a missense DCLRE1C variant by an analysis performed later.

The PCR was carried out with 60 Vbeta primers and 13 Jbeta primers. Profiled with immunoSEQ multiplex PCR; TCRdb holds only in-frame clones, not every one. Of about 120,000 clones in the sample, around 75% were seen once. Donors had nominal health at sampling but likely had unrecorded immune exposures. V was clipped by 3 bases and J by 4 bases, with 10 bases between them. The CDR3 loop spans 13 amino acids. Germline V gene data show CDR1 as MNHNS and CDR2 as SASEGT. About this clone: Its specificity is not known.

This receptor was obtained from a woman between 18 and 29 years old in good health and CMV-seronegative. The V gene is TRBV6-1, the J gene TRBJ2-7, with a possible D match to TRBD1 (6 bases). The specimen sequenced was PBMCs. CDR3 DNA: TGTGCCAGCAGTGATTGGCAGGGGTACGAGCAGTACTTC. This codes for CASSDWQGYEQYF.